The rows below give T cell receptor beta chains drawn from one sample of a study of blood T cell repertoires in COVID-19. The table came from immunoSEQ multiplex PCR; TCRdb's copy has only in-frame clones and leaves some out. The sample shows approximately 110,000 clones, 65% to 80% of them seen only once. Sequenced sample: peripheral blood. These receptors all stem from a human donor with acute or convalescent COVID-19. The donor label of this sample is uncertain. Both conserved end residues are part of each CDR3. A D gene is named only where the DNA matches it firmly. Rows give clone size only sometimes, using once, few, many, or a class for an expanded clone.

abundance	j_gene	v_gene	d_gene	CDR3nt	CDR3aa
once	TRBJ1-5	TRBV18	TRBD1	TGTGCCAGCTCCGGACAGGGGAATCAGCCCCAGCATTTT	CASSGQGNQPQHF
.	TRBJ2-1	TRBV6-5	TRBD1	TGTGCCAGCAGTACGACCGGGACAGGGGGCGGGGAGCAGTTCTTC	CASSTTGTGGGEQFF
.	TRBJ2-6	TRBV10-1	.	TGCGCCAGCAGTGACGGGGCTGGGGCCAACGTCCTGACTTTC	CASSDGAGANVLTF
many	TRBJ1-4	TRBV7-9	.	TGTGCCAGCAGCTCAACGCGACAGTCAACTAATGAAAAACTGTTTTTT	CASSSTRQSTNEKLFF
.	TRBJ1-2	TRBV5-8	.	TGTGCCAGCAGCTGGTCTGGCGGGGGGCTTGGCTACACCTTC	CASSWSGGGLGYTF
.	TRBJ1-6	TRBV20-1	.	TGCAGTGCTAGTGGCAGGCGGGGAAATAATTCACCCCTCCACTTT	CSASGRRGNNSPLHF
.	TRBJ1-2	TRBV5-6	TRBD1	TGTGCCAGCAGCCCCACCCCGGGACAGGGTTTGATCTATGGCTACACCTTC	CASSPTPGQGLIYGYTF
.	TRBJ2-1	TRBV30	.	TGTGCCTGGAATGCGGGGAGTAACAATGAGCAGTTCTTC	CAWNAGSNNEQFF
.	TRBJ1-2	TRBV19	TRBD1	TGTGCCAGTAGTAGGACAGGGGCTGGCTACACCTTC	CASSRTGAGYTF
.	TRBJ1-6	TRBV5-1	TRBD1	TGCGCCAGCAGCTTGGGCCCCCGGGACAGTTATAATTCACCCCTCCACTTT	CASSLGPRDSYNSPLHF
.	TRBJ1-2	TRBV28	TRBD1	TGTGCCAGCAGTGTCATTCTCTTGGGGACAGGGGAGTATGGCTACACCTTC	CASSVILLGTGEYGYTF
.	TRBJ1-1	TRBV18	TRBD1	TGTGCCAGCTCACCGGGACAGGGGGCGAGGGCTGAAGCTTTCTTT	CASSPGQGARAEAFF
.	TRBJ1-2	TRBV6-5	.	TGTGCCAGCAGGAATTCGAGGACTTCCAACAGTGGCTACACCTTC	CASRNSRTSNSGYTF
.	TRBJ2-2	TRBV5-4	TRBD2	TGTGCCAGCAGCAGGGGACTAGCGGGGGGAAACACCGGGGAGCTGTTTTTT	CASSRGLAGGNTGELFF
many	TRBJ1-1	TRBV10-3	TRBD1	TGTGCCATCAGTCGGACAGGGGGGAAGAACACTGAAGCTTTCTTT	CAISRTGGKNTEAFF
.	TRBJ2-1	TRBV6-1	TRBD2	TGTGCCAGCAGTGAAGCGGGGGGACTAGTTGATGAGCAGTTCTTC	CASSEAGGLVDEQFF
.	TRBJ2-2	TRBV2	.	TGTGCCAGCAGTGATACGGCGGGACAGTGGCTGTTTTTT	CASSDTAGQWLFF
.	TRBJ1-2	TRBV28	TRBD1	TGTGCCAGCACCCGGACAGGGGGCGACTATGGCTACACCTTC	CASTRTGGDYGYTF
.	TRBJ1-5	TRBV19	.	TGTGCCAGTAGATGGACTCAAAAGGTTGGTCAGCCCCAGCATTTT	CASRWTQKVGQPQHF
.	TRBJ2-3	TRBV11-2	TRBD2	TGTGCCAGCAGCTTAGACACATCCGGGCTAGCGGGGGGCACAGATACGCAGTATTTT	CASSLDTSGLAGGTDTQYF
.	TRBJ2-5	TRBV7-8	.	TGTGCCAGCAGATCAAGGGGTCGTGAGACCCAGTACTTC	CASRSRGRETQYF
.	TRBJ1-1	TRBV12-5	TRBD1	TGTGCTAGTGGTTTGATTCAGACAGGGGGCTCTGAAGCTTTCTTT	CASGLIQTGGSEAFF
.	TRBJ2-7	TRBV15	.	TGTGCCACCAGCCCCCGACTAGGCGTCGAGCAGTACTTC	CATSPRLGVEQYF
.	TRBJ1-1	TRBV2	TRBD1	TGTGCCAGAACCGGGACAGTGAACACTGAAGCTTTCTTT	CARTGTVNTEAFF
few	TRBJ1-5	TRBV18	.	TGTGCCAGCTCGGGCGATCTAGGACAGAAGCATTTT	CASSGDLGQKHF
.	TRBJ2-5	TRBV11-2	TRBD2	TGTGCCAGCAGCTTACGTCTGGGGGGGATGGAGACCCAGTACTTC	CASSLRLGGMETQYF
few	TRBJ2-3	TRBV5-4	.	TGTGCCAGCAGCTTGGAAGGGGTTTTAGTCCTTAGGGCAGATACGCAGTATTTT	CASSLEGVLVLRADTQYF
.	TRBJ1-5	TRBV2	.	TGTGCCAGCAGCCTCGAGGCTGGAGGCAATCAGCCCCAGCATTTT	CASSLEAGGNQPQHF
.	TRBJ2-3	TRBV14	TRBD2	TGTGCCAGCAGCCAAGTCGGGGGGGCCCGGGGAGATACGCAGTATTTT	CASSQVGGARGDTQYF
few	TRBJ2-7	TRBV7-9	TRBD1	TGTGCCAGCAGCTTCTGGGACAGGGCGATCGAGCAGTACTTC	CASSFWDRAIEQYF
.	TRBJ1-1	TRBV25-1	.	TGTGCCACCGCAGGGGATCACACTGAAGCTTTCTTT	CATAGDHTEAFF
.	TRBJ2-5	TRBV28	.	TGTGCCAGCAGTTTCGGTGCTAACCGGGAGACCCAGTACTTC	CASSFGANRETQYF
.	TRBJ1-3	TRBV12-3/TRBV12-4	.	TGTGCCAGCAGTTTAGCTGGAGAAAACACCATATATTTT	CASSLAGENTIYF
.	TRBJ2-7	TRBV5-1	TRBD1	TGCGCCAGCAGCTTGCGGGACAGCCTTTACGAGCAGTACTTC	CASSLRDSLYEQYF
.	TRBJ1-2	TRBV19	TRBD1	TGTGCCAGTAGGGACAGGGAAAGCTATGGCTACACCTTC	CASRDRESYGYTF
.	TRBJ1-5	TRBV7-3	.	TGTGCCAGCAGCTTAGGGCCGAATCAGCCCCAGCATTTT	CASSLGPNQPQHF
.	TRBJ1-2	TRBV19	.	TGTGCCAGTAGTATTAATCGCCAGAACTATGGCTACACCTTC	CASSINRQNYGYTF
.	TRBJ1-3	TRBV29-1	.	TGCAGCGCTAAGAGCTCTGGAAACACCATATATTTT	CSAKSSGNTIYF
.	TRBJ1-1	TRBV6-5	.	TGTGCCAGCAGTCGACAGACGAACACTGAAGCTTTCTTT	CASSRQTNTEAFF
.	TRBJ2-1	TRBV7-9	TRBD1	TGTGCCAGCAGCGGGAGGGACAGGGAGGCCTACAATGAGCAGTTCTTC	CASSGRDREAYNEQFF
.	TRBJ1-2	TRBV6-5	.	TGTGCCAGCAGTTATTCCCCCCTTAACTATGGCTACACCTTC	CASSYSPLNYGYTF
.	TRBJ2-7	TRBV19	TRBD1	TGTGCCAGTAGTGGCCAAAACAGGGGCCGCACCTACGAGCAGTACTTC	CASSGQNRGRTYEQYF
.	TRBJ2-5	TRBV2	.	TGTGCCAGCAGTGAACGGGGCAGGGGAGAGACCCAGTACTTC	CASSERGRGETQYF
.	TRBJ2-5	TRBV28	TRBD1	TGTGCCAGCAGTTCCCGGACAGGGTTCTACTTC	CASSSRTGFYF
.	TRBJ1-1	TRBV18	.	TGTGCCAGCTCACCCACTCGGGGAGAGAGAACTGAAGCTTTCTTT	CASSPTRGERTEAFF
once	TRBJ2-5	TRBV5-4	TRBD2	TGTGCCAGCAGCTTCGGGGGGGTTCCGGAGACCCAGTACTTC	CASSFGGVPETQYF
.	TRBJ2-2	TRBV6-5	TRBD1	TGTGCCAGCAGTCAACGACAGGGACGGACCGGGGAGCTGTTTTTT	CASSQRQGRTGELFF
.	TRBJ2-3	TRBV7-3	TRBD2	TGTGCCAGCAGCCCGAGCGGGGGGGCCGGAGATACGCAGTATTTT	CASSPSGGAGDTQYF
.	TRBJ1-6	TRBV27	TRBD1	TGTGCCAGCAGTTCGCCGGGACAGGGGGATTCACCCCTCCACTTT	CASSSPGQGDSPLHF
.	TRBJ1-2	TRBV5-1	TRBD1	TGCGCCAGCAGCCCCGGACAGGGGAACTATGGCTACACCTTC	CASSPGQGNYGYTF
.	TRBJ1-2	TRBV28	.	TGTGCCAGCAGCCCCCTCCTTATCTATGGCTACACCTTC	CASSPLLIYGYTF